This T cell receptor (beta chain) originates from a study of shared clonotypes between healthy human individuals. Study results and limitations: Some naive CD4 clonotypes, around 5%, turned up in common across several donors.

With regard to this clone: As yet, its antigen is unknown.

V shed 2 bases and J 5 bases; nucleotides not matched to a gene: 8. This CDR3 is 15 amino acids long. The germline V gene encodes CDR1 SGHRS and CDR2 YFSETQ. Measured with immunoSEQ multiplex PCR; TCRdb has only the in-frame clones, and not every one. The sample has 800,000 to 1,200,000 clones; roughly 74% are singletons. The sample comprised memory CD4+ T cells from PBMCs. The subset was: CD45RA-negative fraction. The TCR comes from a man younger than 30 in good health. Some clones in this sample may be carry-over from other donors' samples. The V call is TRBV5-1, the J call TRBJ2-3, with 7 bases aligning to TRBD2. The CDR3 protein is CASSFTREFLDTQYF. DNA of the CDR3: TGCGCCAGCAGCTTTACGCGGGAGTTTTTAGATACGCAGTATTTT.